Following are 9 T cell receptor beta chains from one sample sequenced in a study of beta chain features in type 1 diabetes. Reverse transcribing all isolated RNA meant expressed TCRB transcripts were sequenced. This table comes from immunoSEQ multiplex PCR, and its TCRdb copy is limited to in-frame clones, with some not included. This sample has around 310,000 clones, with about 10% found just once. Sequencing input: naive CD4+ T cells from blood. Receptors originate from a woman aged 30 to 39 in good health.

The chain joins TRBV29-1 to TRBJ2-3; tentative D call: TRBD1 (5 bases). The CDR3 spans 14 residues. The V end was cut by 3 bases, the J end by 0 bases, with 10 bases between. Germline assignment: CDR1 SQVTM and CDR2 ANQGSEA. The CDR3 here is CSVEGRPSTDTQYF. The CDR3 nucleotides are TGCAGCGTTGAGGGGCGGCCTAGCACAGATACGCAGTATTTT.

The rearrangement links TRBV5-1 to TRBJ2-5; a weak D match, TRBD2 (6 bases). From germline, CDR1 is SGHRS and CDR2 YFSETQ. CDR3 size: 16 residues. The V end lost 4 bases, the J end lost 5 bases, and 21 bases lay between the germline ends. The CDR3 sequence is CASSRISGGRQETQYF. The CDR3 DNA reads as TGCGCCAGCAGCCGGATATCTGGTGGGAGGCAGGAGACCCAGTACTTC. The entire variable domain, with the rest obtained from reference TRBV5-1 and TRBJ2-5, is as follows: KAGVTQTPRYLIKTRGQQVTLSCSPISGHRSVSWYQQTPGQGLQFLFEYFSETQRNKGNFPGRFSGRQFSNSRSEMNVSTLELGDSALYLCASSRISGGRQETQYFGPGTRLLVL.

The J gene is TRBJ2-3, the V gene TRBV7-9; 8 nucleotides agree with TRBD2. With 5 bases clipped from V and 5 bases from J, the junction kept 9 bases outside the gene matches. Germline loops: CDR1 SEHNR, CDR2 FQNEAQ (reference sequence). The CDR3 has 15 residues. The CDR3 loop reads CASSRMSSGRDTQYF. The CDR3 DNA sequence: TGTGCCAGCAGCCGCATGTCCAGCGGGAGAGATACGCAGTATTTT.

This chain joins TRBV10-3 and TRBJ1-1, with D possibly TRBD1 on 5 matching bases. With 7 bases removed from V and 1 base from J, the gap between germline ends came to 13 bases. There are 14 residues in the CDR3. Germline V gene sequence: CDR1 ENHRY, CDR2 SYGVKD. Here the CDR3 reads CAINGGPQNTEAFF. The DNA for the CDR3 is TGTGCCATCAACGGGGGACCCCAGAACACTGAAGCTTTCTTT.

J is TRBJ1-2 and V is TRBV30; perhaps TRBD1 as D (6 bases). The germline V gene has CDR1 GTSNPN and CDR2 SVGIG (reference sequence). The germline V and J ends were trimmed by 4 bases and 0 bases, with 18 bases remaining between them. CDR3 length equals 16 residues. This CDR3 is CAWNPGGGRSNYGYTF. DNA of the CDR3: TGTGCCTGGAATCCTGGGGGGGGCCGGTCTAACTATGGCTACACCTTC.

The rearrangement links TRBV7-8 to TRBJ1-3; no clear D gene. Trimming removed 5 bases at V and 0 bases at J, with 17 bases between. The CDR3 runs 17 residues. Germline values: CDR1 SGHVS, CDR2 FQNEAQ. The DNA of the CDR3 is TGTGCCAGCAGCACCCTGGGGAGGGCAGTCTCTGGAAACACCATATATTTT. Translated: CASSTLGRAVSGNTIYF.

This chain links TRBV11-3 with TRBJ2-7, with 7 bases aligning to TRBD2. Losses at the gene ends were 3 bases for V and 1 base for J; bases not matched to a gene: 12. Germline V lookup: CDR1 SGHNT, CDR2 YENEEA. The CDR3 covers 17 residues. CDR3 amino acids: CASSLIFGASGSYEQYF. The CDR3 nucleotides are TGTGCCAGCAGCTTGATTTTCGGGGCTAGCGGTTCCTACGAGCAGTACTTC.

This clone was counted between two and nine times. The V gene is TRBV2, the J gene TRBJ1-5; D is uncertain. Germline CDR1 and CDR2: SNHLY and FYNNEI. CDR3 length: 13 residues. Trimming pared 4 bases from V and 7 bases from J, leaving 11 bases between. The CDR3 DNA reads as TGTGCCAGCAGTGTTTCAGGCAGGCAGCCCCAGCATTTT. Protein: CASSVSGRQPQHF.

This clone has more than one count but fewer than ten. The chain recombines TRBV7-9 with TRBJ2-5; D is possibly TRBD2 (6 bases). Trimming stripped 0 bases from V and 4 bases from J, with 9 bases between. CDR1 is SEHNR and CDR2 is FQNEAQ in the germline V gene (reference sequence). This CDR3 is built from 14 residues. The CDR3, as DNA: TGTGCCAGCAGCTTAGCGGGAGGATCAGAGACCCAGTACTTC. Residues: CASSLAGGSETQYF.